Below are 3 T cell receptor beta chains sequenced from a single sample in a study of CD8 T cells in Susac syndrome. The RNA input was about 0.45 to 1 ug, and it was reverse transcribed with random hexamers. One entry per CDR3 protein results from TCRdb running MiXCR on the immunoSEQ multiplex PCR reads. The repertoire consists of hundreds of thousands of distinct CDR3 sequences, with 85% occurring once and the leading ten covering 0.2% to 0.25%. Source material: CD8+ T cells from PBMCs. The origin of the receptors is a human donor with multiple sclerosis.

The chain employs TRBV7-9 and TRBJ2-1, with D unresolved. The CDR3 has 16 amino acids. Germline CDR1 is SEHNR and CDR2 is FQNEAQ (reference sequence). The V gene lost 7 bases and the J gene lost 4 bases, with 20 bases spanning the gap. This chain's CDR3 is CASTPNGRNFYNEQFF. The CDR3 region has the DNA TGTGCCAGCACCCCGAATGGACGGAACTTTTACAATGAGCAGTTCTTC. Full variable domain (outside the CDR3, taken from reference TRBV7-9 and TRBJ2-1): DTGVSQNPRHKITKRGQNVTFRCDPISEHNRLYWYRQTLGQGPEFLTYFQNEAQLEKSRLLSDRFSAERPKGSFSTLEIQRTEQGDSAMYLCASTPNGRNFYNEQFFGPGTRLTVL.

The genes are TRBV28 and TRBJ1-5, with a weak D call TRBD1 (5 bases). V lost 7 bases to trimming and J lost 3 bases, with 19 bases between them. Looked up from germline, CDR1 is MDHEN and CDR2 is SYDVKM. The CDR3 runs 16 residues. This CDR3 is CASKGAGSYYNQPQHF. CDR3 nucleotide sequence: TGTGCCAGCAAAGGAGCAGGGAGCTACTACAATCAGCCCCAGCATTTT.

The chain employs TRBV3-1 and TRBJ1-1; D is unresolved. The CDR3 runs 13 residues. V was trimmed by 3 bases and J by 4 bases, leaving 9 bases between them. CDR1 and CDR2 from the germline V gene are LGHDT and YNNKEL (reference sequence). This CDR3 is CASSQGRATEAFF. CDR3 nucleotide sequence: TGTGCCAGCAGCCAGGGGAGGGCCACTGAAGCTTTCTTT. The entire variable domain, with the rest obtained from reference TRBV3-1 and TRBJ1-1, is as follows: DTAVSQTPKYLVTQMGNDKSIKCEQNLGHDTMYWYKQDSKKFLKIMFSYNNKELIINETVPNRFSPKSPDKAHLNLHINSLELGDSAVYFCASSQGRATEAFFGQGTRLTVV.